This T cell receptor beta chain was identified during a study of regulatory T cells in long-lasting Graves disease. Turning to the study itself: Antithyroid drugs had been taken under 3 months by newly diagnosed Graves' patients. Study findings and constraints: It was possible that the small sample size reduced accuracy. It was in persistent disease that TRBV28, TRBJ1-2 and TRBJ2-5 were favored. Those with persistent disease had in common more public clonotypes (about 2,700) than new patients (roughly 1,000).

Indicated time point: newly diagnosed GD, antithyroid drugs for less than 3 months. After RNA was extracted from PBMCs, the TCR library was made from it. V shed 3 bases and J 6 bases; nucleotides not matched to a gene: 16. The CDR3 has 17 residues. Looked up from germline, CDR1 is SGDLS and CDR2 is YYNGEE. This clonotype was detected many times. Its antigen remains unknown. Arm-PCR of CDR3 regions and iRepertoire HTBI primers were used to build TCR beta libraries. TCRdb reprocessed the multiplex PCR reads via MiXCR and lists one record per CDR3 protein. The sample holds about 370,000 distinct CDR3 sequences; 15% are singletons and the top ten take 20% to 25%.

The V and J genes are TRBV9 and TRBJ1-1, with 8 bases fitting TRBD1. Sample: peripheral blood mononuclear cells (PBMCs), taken at new diagnosis, from a patient treated with antithyroid drugs. The TCR sequence derives from a female donor with Graves disease. In DNA form, the CDR3 reads TGTGCCAGCAGCGACTCTGATCAGGGGGCGGGTCCCTCTGAAGCTTTCTTT. Translation: CASSDSDQGAGPSEAFF.